This TCR beta chain came from a study of sequential checkpoint blockade in melanoma. Turning to the study itself: After both sequences, patients received maintenance nivolumab.

Repertoires were generated with immunoSEQ multiplex PCR, while TCRdb's copy carries only in-frame clones and drops some. The sample has about 12,000 clones; roughly 80% are singletons. Specified treatment: randomized to nivolumab then ipilimumab (arm A) or the reverse (arm B). No patient had prior DNA-damaging chemotherapy. CDR3 length: 16 residues. Germline CDR1 and CDR2: GTSNPN and SVGIG (reference sequence). Trimming removed 0 bases from V and 3 bases from J, with 15 bases in between. The sequence was obtained from a human donor with melanoma. J is TRBJ2-1 and V is TRBV30, with D tentatively TRBD2 (6 bases). The sample here was CD8+ T cells sorted from blood (inferred from file names), taken from a patient given nivolumab and ipilimumab in sequence. The CDR3 DNA reads as TGTGCCTGGAGTGTAAAGGGCGGCGGGGACTACAATGAGCAGTTCTTC. Protein: CAWSVKGGGDYNEQFF.